This T cell receptor beta chain was captured by sequencing in a study of vaccination and CD4 T cells after COVID-19. The CDR3 spans 12 residues. Trimming cost V 10 bases and J 7 bases, with 11 bases left between them. From germline, CDR1 is LGHNA and CDR2 YNFKEQ. Treatment reported: roughly 11-day PBMC culture with coronavirus spike peptide pools or control peptides (ViraFEST assay). With respect to this clonotype: Its antigen remains unknown.

Scientists ran DNA taken from cultured CD4+ T cells through the Oncomine TCR Beta short-read assay for sequencing. TCRdb re-analysed the PCR reads in MiXCR, keeping a single row per CDR3 protein. The sample lists fewer than 15,000 distinct CDR3 sequences, around 43% occurring once. The source of this sequence is a human donor who had recovered from COVID-19. The rearrangement joins TRBV4-2 to TRBJ1-6, with D possibly being TRBD1 (6 bases). Sequenced input: CD4+ T cells from blood, cultured in vitro. CDR3: CATMTGNSPLHF. The CDR3 DNA sequence: TGTGCCACTATGACAGGCAATTCACCCCTCCACTTT.